A selection of T cell receptor beta chains follows, all from one sample in a study of graft-versus-host responses after intestinal transplantation. The protocol was immunoSEQ multiplex PCR, while the TCRdb copy is restricted to in-frame clones and leaves out a portion. Among about 54,000 clones listed, roughly nine tenths were seen once. This material consisted of PBMCs, taken approximately 97 weeks after intestinal transplant. These receptors all come from a human patient who received an intestinal transplant, so some T cells may come from the graft donor. The CDR3 runs from the conserved cysteine through the conserved F or W. D genes are given only for firm matches. Only part of the rows carry a size: once, few, many, or a class if the clone is expanded.

j_call v_call d_call clone_size cdr3_aa cdr3_nt
TRBJ2-5 TRBV6-5 TRBD2 once CASTTGGGIQETQYF TGTGCCAGCACCACGGGCGGGGGGATCCAAGAGACCCAGTACTTC
TRBJ2-4 TRBV27 TRBD2 NA CATSSGGMAKNIQYF TGTGCCACCTCCTCGGGGGGGATGGCCAAAAACATTCAGTACTTC
TRBJ2-3 TRBV7-2 TRBD2 once CASSGGVGDTQYF TGTGCCAGCAGCGGGGGGGTTGGAGATACGCAGTATTTT
TRBJ2-3 TRBV18 NA NA CASSSRPRASTDTQYF TGTGCCAGCTCATCCCGTCCCCGGGCTAGCACAGATACGCAGTATTTT
TRBJ1-5 TRBV19 NA NA CASSMVAVYSNQPQHF TGTGCCAGTAGTATGGTGGCAGTCTATAGCAATCAGCCCCAGCATTTT
TRBJ2-7 TRBV5-1 TRBD1 once CASRWGQGNYEQYF TGCGCCAGCAGGTGGGGACAGGGGAACTACGAGCAGTACTTC
TRBJ2-7 TRBV7-9 TRBD1 NA CASSLAQRTGLGHEQYF TGTGCCAGCAGCTTAGCCCAGAGGACAGGCTTGGGCCACGAGCAGTACTTC
TRBJ1-3 TRBV2 NA NA CASMRSSGNTIYF TGTGCCAGCATGAGGTCCTCTGGAAACACCATATATTTT
TRBJ2-7 TRBV9 NA NA CASSVDGGRSYEQYF TGTGCCAGCAGCGTAGATGGGGGCCGATCCTACGAGCAGTACTTC
TRBJ2-1 TRBV7-9 TRBD2 NA CASSTSGGANEQFF TGTGCCAGCAGCACTAGCGGGGGGGCCAATGAGCAGTTCTTC
TRBJ2-1 TRBV5-1 TRBD1 NA CASSAGGSSYNEQFF TGCGCCAGCAGCGCAGGGGGCTCGTCCTACAATGAGCAGTTCTTC
TRBJ2-3 TRBV9 NA NA CASSAGAGHTTDTQYF TGTGCCAGCAGCGCTGGAGCGGGACATACCACAGATACGCAGTATTTT
TRBJ1-1 TRBV18 NA NA CASSPRQKLMNTEAFF TGTGCCAGCTCACCCCGACAGAAGCTCATGAACACTGAAGCTTTCTTT
TRBJ1-3 TRBV5-4 NA few CASSSSGISGNTIYF TGTGCCAGCAGCTCTTCCGGGATCTCTGGAAACACCATATATTTT
TRBJ1-1 TRBV7-6 NA once CASSFPGALEAFF TGTGCCAGCAGCTTCCCTGGGGCCCTTGAAGCTTTCTTT
TRBJ2-7 TRBV5-4 NA NA CASSLRGISYEQYF TGTGCCAGCAGCTTGCGAGGAATTTCCTACGAGCAGTACTTC
TRBJ2-1 TRBV4-1 TRBD2 NA CASSLSGGAYNEQFF TGCGCCAGCAGCCTTAGCGGGGGGGCCTACAATGAGCAGTTCTTC
TRBJ2-7 TRBV11-1 NA once CASSLAGSTYEQYF TGTGCCAGCAGCTTAGCCGGCAGCACCTACGAGCAGTACTTC
TRBJ2-5 TRBV7-6 TRBD2 NA CASSLGLGGVETQYF TGTGCCAGCAGCTTAGGGCTGGGAGGGGTAGAGACCCAGTACTTC
TRBJ2-3 TRBV6-1 NA once CASSGWSWRGADTQYF TGTGCCAGCAGTGGGTGGAGCTGGAGGGGCGCAGATACGCAGTATTTT
TRBJ2-2 TRBV5-1 TRBD1 NA CASSLGQGVSGELFF TGCGCCAGCAGCTTGGGACAGGGGGTTTCCGGGGAGCTGTTTTTT
TRBJ1-1 TRBV10-3 NA NA CAISESLRWGGNTEAFF TGTGCCATCAGTGAGTCGCTTCGCTGGGGGGGGAACACTGAAGCTTTCTTT
TRBJ2-7 TRBV6-6 TRBD1 NA CASSRSGTARYEQYF TGTGCCAGCAGTCGTTCCGGGACAGCGCGCTACGAGCAGTACTTC
TRBJ1-1 TRBV5-1 NA NA CASSFYGGDTEAFF TGCGCCAGCAGCTTTTACGGTGGGGACACTGAAGCTTTCTTT
TRBJ2-6 TRBV5-5 TRBD1 NA CASRQDRGYSGANVLTF TGTGCCAGCAGGCAAGACAGGGGCTACTCTGGGGCCAACGTCCTGACTTTC
TRBJ2-5 TRBV11-2 NA NA CASSLGWAETQYF TGTGCCAGCAGCTTAGGTTGGGCGGAGACCCAGTACTTC
TRBJ2-7 TRBV6-6 TRBD1 once CASSFIWDSSTYEQYF TGTGCCAGCAGTTTTATCTGGGACAGTTCCACCTACGAGCAGTACTTC
TRBJ1-3 TRBV7-6 TRBD1 NA CASSRETGPGNTIYF TGTGCCAGCAGCCGAGAGACAGGGCCTGGAAACACCATATATTTT
TRBJ2-1 TRBV5-1 NA NA CASSFSPGGEQFF TGCGCCAGCAGCTTCTCGCCCGGTGGTGAGCAGTTCTTC
TRBJ1-6 TRBV6-1 NA NA CASSEIRGSPYNSPLHF TGTGCCAGCAGTGAAATAAGGGGGAGCCCCTATAATTCACCCCTCCACTTT
TRBJ2-6 TRBV18 NA once CASSNQGSGANVLTF TGTGCCAGCTCAAATCAGGGTTCTGGGGCCAACGTCCTGACTTTC
TRBJ1-4 TRBV9 NA few CASSVDQGPNEKLFF TGTGCCAGCAGCGTAGATCAGGGACCTAATGAAAAACTGTTTTTT
TRBJ2-7 TRBV7-9 TRBD2 NA CASSAPPGTSGGYEQYF TGTGCCAGCAGCGCCCCCCCCGGGACTAGCGGGGGCTACGAGCAGTACTTC
TRBJ1-5 TRBV6-6 NA NA CASSWAGSQPQHF TGTGCCAGCAGTTGGGCAGGGAGTCAGCCCCAGCATTTT
TRBJ1-1 TRBV27 TRBD1 NA CASSSGTGRRHTEAFF TGTGCCAGCAGTTCCGGGACAGGGCGGCGGCACACTGAAGCTTTCTTT
TRBJ2-5 TRBV6-1 NA NA CASSEAGRAEIQETQYF TGTGCCAGCAGTGAAGCGGGACGGGCGGAAATCCAAGAGACCCAGTACTTC
TRBJ2-1 TRBV29-1 TRBD1 NA CSVEGGGTGSDEQFF TGCAGCGTTGAAGGGGGAGGGACAGGGAGCGATGAGCAGTTCTTC
TRBJ1-6 TRBV11-2 NA NA CASSPTRGALNSPLHF TGTGCCAGCAGCCCCACTCGGGGGGCGCTTAATTCACCCCTCCACTTT
TRBJ2-2 TRBV9 TRBD1 NA CASSGTGGAAGELFF TGTGCCAGCAGCGGGACAGGGGGCGCCGCCGGGGAGCTGTTTTTT
TRBJ1-6 TRBV5-1 NA NA CASSLDRSSPLHF TGCGCCAGCAGCTTGGACCGGAGTTCACCCCTCCACTTT
TRBJ1-6 TRBV7-9 TRBD1 few CASSLTGDSPLHF TGTGCCAGCAGCTTAACAGGGGATTCACCCCTCCACTTT
TRBJ1-2 TRBV5-4 NA NA CASSEGGVEWGYTF TGTGCCAGCAGCGAGGGGGGGGTCGAGTGGGGCTACACCTTC
TRBJ2-3 TRBV19 NA NA CASSIDRDTQYF TGTGCCAGTAGTATAGATCGCGATACGCAGTATTTT
TRBJ1-3 TRBV7-9 NA NA CASSSTDRRSGNTIYF TGTGCCAGCAGCTCCACCGATCGCCGCTCTGGAAACACCATATATTTT
TRBJ1-5 TRBV7-9 TRBD1 NA CASSSLGGTGALGEPQHF TGTGCCAGCAGCTCCCTTGGCGGGACAGGGGCCTTAGGGGAGCCCCAGCATTTT
TRBJ1-2 TRBV19 TRBD1 once CASSTETGGSYGYTF TGTGCCAGTAGTACCGAAACAGGGGGCTCGTATGGCTACACCTTC
TRBJ1-4 TRBV5-1 NA NA CASSPGVGPPNEKLFF TGCGCCAGCAGCCCGGGCGTGGGACCCCCTAATGAAAAACTGTTTTTT
TRBJ1-1 TRBV9 NA NA CASSVGIGETFF TGTGCCAGCAGCGTAGGAATAGGGGAAACTTTCTTT
TRBJ1-5 TRBV10-3 NA NA CAISVMSFGQPQHF TGTGCCATCAGTGTAATGAGTTTCGGGCAGCCCCAGCATTTT
TRBJ1-5 TRBV5-6 NA NA CASSLAGISNQPQHF TGTGCCAGCAGCTTGGCCGGAATTAGCAATCAGCCCCAGCATTTT
TRBJ2-4 TRBV19 TRBD1 NA CASSMGQGGNIQYF TGTGCCAGTAGTATGGGACAGGGAGGAAACATTCAGTACTTC
TRBJ2-3 TRBV19 TRBD2 NA CASSNSQRGGTDTQYF TGTGCCAGTAGTAACTCTCAGCGGGGGGGCACAGATACGCAGTATTTT